Detailed here is one T cell receptor beta chain. What it recognizes is unknown. Every patient had mismatch repair deficiency by PCR or immunohistochemistry. Three pembrolizumab responders had their TCRs sequenced. The assay was immunoSEQ multiplex PCR, and TCRdb's table has in-frame clones only and misses some. The sample shows 76,000 or so clones, roughly 80% of them seen only once. The data are from a study of PD-1 blockade in mismatch repair-deficient tumors. Study information: All were previously treated, progressing patients with some twelve mismatch repair-deficient cancer types. Study results and limitations: Tumor-resident clones, often absent from pretreatment blood, expanded after pembrolizumab and then contracted.

In germline, CDR1 is SGHDT, CDR2 YYEEEE. The CDR3 is 13 amino acids. Deletions cut 6 bases from V and 3 bases from J, with 12 bases between. The sequence was obtained from an adult with mismatch repair-deficient cancer. This material consisted of peripheral blood, taken 44 weeks after starting pembrolizumab. This rearrangement joins TRBV5-6 to TRBJ1-2, with D uncertain. The CDR3 DNA follows: TGTGCCAGCACCCCGGACGGGTACTATGGCTACACCTTC. Its protein product is CASTPDGYYGYTF. The entire variable domain, with the rest obtained from reference TRBV5-6 and TRBJ1-2, is as follows: DAGVTQSPTHLIKTRGQQVTLRCSPKSGHDTVSWYQQALGQGPQFIFQYYEEEERQRGNFPDRFSGHQFPNYSSELNVNALLLGDSALYLCASTPDGYYGYTFGSGTRLTVV.